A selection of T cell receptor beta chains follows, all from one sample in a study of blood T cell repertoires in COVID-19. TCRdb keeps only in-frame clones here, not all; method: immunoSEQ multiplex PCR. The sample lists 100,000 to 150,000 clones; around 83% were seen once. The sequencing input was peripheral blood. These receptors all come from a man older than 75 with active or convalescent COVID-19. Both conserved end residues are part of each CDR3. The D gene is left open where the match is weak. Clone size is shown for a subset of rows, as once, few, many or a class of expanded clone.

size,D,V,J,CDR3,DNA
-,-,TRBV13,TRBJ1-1,CASSLGSMNTEAFF,TGTGCCAGCAGCTTAGGTTCTATGAACACTGAAGCTTTCTTT
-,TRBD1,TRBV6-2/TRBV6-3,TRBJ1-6,CASSYSPGQGAAYNSPLHF,TGTGCCAGCAGTTACTCGCCGGGACAGGGGGCTGCCTATAATTCACCCCTCCACTTT
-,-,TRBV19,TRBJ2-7,CASSSGLGYYEQYF,TGTGCCAGTAGTAGCGGGCTGGGATACTACGAGCAGTACTTC
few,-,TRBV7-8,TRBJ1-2,CASSLGGRGGYGYTF,TGTGCCAGCAGCTTAGGGGGAAGAGGGGGCTATGGCTACACCTTC
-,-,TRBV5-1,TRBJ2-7,CASSLASSGSYEQYF,TGCGCCAGCAGCTTGGCCTCTTCAGGATCCTACGAGCAGTACTTC
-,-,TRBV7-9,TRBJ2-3,CASSPTTGLTTDTQYF,TGTGCCAGCAGCCCGACGACAGGACTTACCACAGATACGCAGTATTTT
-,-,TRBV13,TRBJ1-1,CASSLSQAVVAFF,TGTGCCAGCAGCTTAAGCCAGGCCGTTGTAGCTTTCTTT
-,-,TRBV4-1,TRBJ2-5,CASSQDFRAGRQETQYF,TGCGCCAGCAGCCAAGATTTCAGGGCTGGTCGGCAAGAGACCCAGTACTTC
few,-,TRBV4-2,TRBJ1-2,CASSRGAGGYGYTF,TGTGCCAGCTCTCGGGGAGCAGGAGGGTATGGCTACACCTTC
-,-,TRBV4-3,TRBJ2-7,CASSQDRAGYEQYF,TGCGCCAGCAGCCAAGATCGTGCGGGGTACGAGCAGTACTTC
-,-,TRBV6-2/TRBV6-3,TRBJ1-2,CASSYFQGNYGYTF,TGTGCCAGCAGTTACTTTCAGGGGAACTATGGCTACACCTTC
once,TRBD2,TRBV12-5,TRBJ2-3,CASGRTSGGLSTRTDTQYF,TGTGCTAGTGGCCGGACTAGCGGGGGCCTAAGCACCCGAACAGATACGCAGTATTTT
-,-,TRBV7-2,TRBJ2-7,CASSPFAGTYEQYF,TGTGCCAGCAGCCCCTTTGCGGGGACCTACGAGCAGTACTTC
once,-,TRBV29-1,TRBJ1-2,CSVESGTANYGYTF,TGCAGCGTTGAAAGCGGAACAGCTAACTATGGCTACACCTTC
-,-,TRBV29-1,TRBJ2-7,CSVEDLARGDEQYF,TGCAGCGTTGAAGATCTCGCCAGGGGCGACGAGCAGTACTTC
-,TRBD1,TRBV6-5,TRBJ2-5,CASNRGPGETQYF,TGTGCCAGCAATAGGGGGCCGGGGGAGACCCAGTACTTC